Each of the 5 T cell receptor beta chains below was sequenced from the same sample in a study of graft-versus-host responses after intestinal transplantation. Produced via immunoSEQ multiplex PCR; TCRdb's table is partial and in-frame only. The data show some 40,000 clones, roughly 93% seen once. Their recognized antigens are unknown. The starting material was unstimulated CD8+ T cells sorted from spleen or lymph node cells, obtained before transplant. The receptors stem from a human donor who was the organ donor for an intestinal transplant.

V usage is TRBV7-9 and J usage is TRBJ2-1; TRBD2 aligns across 12 bases. Germline CDR1 SEHNR, CDR2 FQNEAQ (reference sequence). The CDR3 is 16 residues long. Trimming removed 5 bases from V and 5 bases from J; junction bases left unmatched: 7. CDR3 in amino acids: CASSLIASGRDNEQFF. The CDR3 nucleotides read TGTGCCAGCAGCCTAATCGCTAGCGGGAGGGACAATGAGCAGTTCTTC. Complete variable domain (other parts from reference TRBV7-9 and TRBJ2-1): DTGVSQNPRHKITKRGQNVTFRCDPISEHNRLYWYRQTLGQGPEFLTYFQNEAQLEKSRLLSDRFSAERPKGSFSTLEIQRTEQGDSAMYLCASSLIASGRDNEQFFGPGTRLTVL.

The rearrangement links TRBV7-9 to TRBJ2-3; D might be TRBD1 or TRBD2, each matching 5 bases. Germline V lookup: CDR1 SEHNR, CDR2 FQNEAQ (reference sequence). The germline V and J ends were trimmed by 1 base and 3 bases, with 8 bases remaining between them. There are 14 residues in the CDR3. The CDR3 loop reads CASSLVGRTDTQYF. The CDR3 coding sequence is TGTGCCAGCAGCTTAGTGGGACGGACAGATACGCAGTATTTT.

The rearrangement joins TRBV7-9 to TRBJ2-7, with TRBD2 matching 11 bases. Per the germline V gene, CDR1 is SEHNR and CDR2 is FQNEAQ (reference sequence). The CDR3 has 15 amino acids. The V and J ends lost 1 base and 5 bases, in that order; junction bases with no gene match: 4. The CDR3 nucleotides read TGTGCCAGCAGCTTAGTAGGACTAGCGGGTAACGAGCAGTACTTC. It yields the protein CASSLVGLAGNEQYF. The entire variable domain, with the rest obtained from reference TRBV7-9 and TRBJ2-7, is as follows: DTGVSQNPRHKITKRGQNVTFRCDPISEHNRLYWYRQTLGQGPEFLTYFQNEAQLEKSRLLSDRFSAERPKGSFSTLEIQRTEQGDSAMYLCASSLVGLAGNEQYFGPGTRLTVT.

V is TRBV5-5 and J is TRBJ2-7; possible D gene TRBD1, 5 bases. Trimming took off 0 bases at V and 4 bases at J, with 11 bases between the two ends. CDR1 is SGHKS and CDR2 is YYEKEE in the germline V gene (reference sequence). This CDR3 region has 14 residues. This CDR3 reads CASSLEGVTYEQYF. The DNA of the CDR3 is TGTGCCAGCAGCTTGGAAGGGGTGACTTACGAGCAGTACTTC.

The chain is built from TRBV27 and TRBJ2-1, with no clear D. Germline V gene lookup returns CDR1 MNHEY and CDR2 SMNVEV (reference sequence). With 5 bases removed from V and 6 bases from J, the gap between germline ends came to 11 bases. The CDR3 extends over 13 amino acids. The CDR3 reads CASSPSLRNEQFF. The CDR3 coding sequence is TGTGCCAGCAGTCCCTCCCTCCGCAATGAGCAGTTCTTC.